Sequencing of this TCR beta chain was carried out in a study of T cell responses to AZD1222 COVID-19 vaccine. Clones were read by immunoSEQ multiplex PCR, and TCRdb kept only the in-frame ones, dropping some. The sample yields more than 70,000 clones, 75% to 90% seen once. The CDR3 is 15 residues long. Germline V gene data show CDR1 as SGHDN and CDR2 as FVKESK. With 0 bases removed from V and 6 bases from J, the gap between germline ends came to 15 bases. This sequence joins TRBV14 and TRBJ2-7; no reliable D call. The source is an adult in good health. Specimen: peripheral blood, collected on day 0 of AZD1222 vaccination. DNA of the CDR3: TGTGCCAGCAGCCAAGACCATCGCTCTGGGGTCGAGCAGTACTTC. This translates into CASSQDHRSGVEQYF.